Described below is a single T cell receptor beta chain sequence and its context. Its target is unknown. Pools of viral peptides were used by the ViraFEST assay to expand antigen-specific CD4+ T cells ahead of sequencing. Isolating CD4+ T cells followed approximately 9 days of culture. Participants each got two BNT162b2 or mRNA-1273 vaccine doses. Approximately 2.2 million PBMC per well received approximately 10 IU/ml IL-2 and around 11 ug/ml peptides in culture. Both day 3 and day 7 saw half the medium replaced with IL-2 medium. This sample is drawn from a study of vaccination effects on CD4 cells after COVID-19. The CDR3 sequence is 13 residues long. The V gene's germline CDR1 is MNHEY and CDR2 SVGAGI. Between the trimmed V and J ends, which lost 3 bases and 2 bases, there was a span of 7 bases. The table came from immunoSEQ multiplex PCR; TCRdb's copy has only in-frame clones and leaves some out. The sample holds 25,000 to 30,000 clones, more than 60% seen once.

The clonotype comes from a human donor who received a COVID-19 vaccine. The chain joins TRBV6-5 to TRBJ1-2; D gene unclear. The starting material was CD4+ T cells from PBMCs cultured with HCoV-NL63 spike peptides, obtained after COVID-19 vaccination. This CDR3 is CASSYYTNYGYTF. In nucleotides, the CDR3 is TGTGCCAGCAGTTATTACACAAACTATGGCTACACCTTC.